The clone carrying this T cell receptor (beta chain) was seen a handful of times. No antigen is known for it. The data were obtained in a study of glioma-infiltrating T cells. Regarding the study as a whole: Tissue-blood divergence was below expectation in non-neoplastic patients, above in gliomas. Very few CDR3 sequences were shared between tissue and blood. A blood CDR3 motif signature was depleted in highly divergent patients.

This CDR3 region has 13 residues. Germline V gene sequence: CDR1 DFQATT, CDR2 SNEGSKA (reference sequence). The ends were cut back, 3 bases at V and 5 bases at J, with 13 bases in the middle. The iRepertoire nested amplicon-rescue multiplex PCR amplified TCR alpha and beta CDR3s from RNA. TCRdb reanalysed the multiplex PCR reads using MiXCR and keeps one entry per CDR3 protein. The table has about 400,000 distinct CDR3 sequences, roughly two fifths seen once; the top ten hold around 12%. This TCR derives from a human donor with low-grade glioma or glioblastoma, undergoing nonglioma brain surgery, or in good health (not recorded which). The specimen sequenced was glioma tissue, nonneoplastic brain tissue, or PBMCs (not recorded which). The chain employs TRBV20-1 and TRBJ2-5; the D gene is possibly TRBD1 (6 bases). The DNA of the CDR3 is TGCAGTGCTAGGGAGGACAGAAGTGAGACCCAGTACTTC. It specifies CSAREDRSETQYF.